This entry lists 13 T cell receptor beta chains sequenced from one sample in a study of patients and donors after allogeneic stem cell transplantation. TCRdb processed the RT-PCR reads anew with MiXCR; each CDR3 protein has one entry. Of about 960,000 distinct CDR3 sequences in the sample, roughly 18% were seen once. The specimen sequenced was blood, either unsorted or a sorted T cell fraction (not recorded which). Receptor source: a human donor who was either an allogeneic HSCT recipient or a stem cell or donor lymphocyte infusion donor (not recorded which). It is not recorded whose cells these are; they may come from a transplant donor.

The genes are TRBV5-6 and TRBJ1-3, with D possibly TRBD1 on 5 matching bases. The CDR3 extends over 15 amino acids. CDR1 and CDR2 from the germline V gene are SGHDT and YYEEEE. The germline V and J ends were trimmed by 1 base and 2 bases, with 10 bases remaining between them. In DNA, the CDR3 is TGTGCCAGCAGCTTGTGGGGCAGGGCTGGAAACACCATATATTTT. Protein: CASSLWGRAGNTIYF.

V usage is TRBV7-3 and J usage is TRBJ2-3; 8 positions match TRBD2. Unmatched junction bases numbered 3, after V lost 0 bases and J lost 1 base. CDR3 size: 16 residues. From germline, CDR1 is SGHTA and CDR2 FQGTGA. CDR3 region: CASSLTGREGTDTQYF. The CDR3, as DNA: TGTGCCAGCAGCTTAACGGGGCGGGAGGGCACAGATACGCAGTATTTT.

This clonotype occurred a few times. The V and J genes are TRBV7-2 and TRBJ2-7, with D perhaps TRBD1 (6 bases). V lost 1 base, J lost 4 bases, and 14 bases lay in between. The CDR3 sequence is 15 residues long. The V gene's germline CDR1 is SGHTA and CDR2 FQGNSA. CDR3 bases: TGTGCCAGCAGCTTAGACCTCTGGACAGCATACGAGCAGTACTTC. This gives the protein CASSLDLWTAYEQYF.

This clonotype was detected many times. The chain is built from TRBV11-2 and TRBJ2-2; 13 nucleotides match TRBD2. The CDR3 length is 18 residues. CDR1 is SGHAT, CDR2 FQNNGV, per germline. Trimming cost V 4 bases and J 1 base; bases outside gene matches: 6. The CDR3 DNA is TGTGCCAGCAGCTCGTTGGGACTAGCGGGAAGGAACACCGGGGAGCTGTTTTTT. Its translation is CASSSLGLAGRNTGELFF.

This clonotype was recorded a few times. The chain's CDR3 is CASSLTPDFQETQYF. The CDR3 DNA reads TGTGCCAGCAGCTTAACCCCGGATTTCCAAGAGACCCAGTACTTC. The rearrangement links TRBV5-6 to TRBJ2-5; D remains unclear. CDR3 length: 15 amino acids. Germline assignment: CDR1 SGHDT and CDR2 YYEEEE. V was cut by 2 bases and J by 1 base, with 12 bases left in between.

This clonotype was recorded at least ten times. This chain uses TRBV12-3 or TRBV12-4 with TRBJ2-5, with 8 bases aligning to TRBD2. Losses at the gene ends were 4 bases for V and 5 bases for J; bases not matched to a gene: 9. The CDR3 is 15 amino acids. Here the CDR3 reads CASSSWGASGETQYF. CDR3 DNA: TGTGCCAGCAGTTCCTGGGGGGCTAGCGGGGAGACCCAGTACTTC.

This chain connects TRBV4-1 to TRBJ2-1, with 11 bases identical to TRBD2. CDR3 size: 16 residues. Germline V gene sequence: CDR1 MGHRA, CDR2 YSYEKL. The trim removed 4 bases at V and 4 bases at J, leaving 6 bases unmatched. The CDR3 DNA reads as TGCGCCAGCAGCCGACTGACTAGCGGGACGTACAATGAGCAGTTCTTC. Its translation: CASSRLTSGTYNEQFF.

The chain joins TRBV5-6 to TRBJ2-7; 9 bases match TRBD1. V lost 3 bases and J lost 6; bases outside the gene matches: 13. CDR3 length equals 16 residues. Germline assignment: CDR1 SGHDT and CDR2 YYEEEE. For the CDR3, the DNA is TGTGCCAGCAGCTATCTATCATCGGAGGGACAGGGCGAGCAGTACTTC. Protein product: CASSYLSSEGQGEQYF. The variable domain in full, completed from reference TRBV5-6 and TRBJ2-7, reads DAGVTQSPTHLIKTRGQQVTLRCSPKSGHDTVSWYQQALGQGPQFIFQYYEEEERQRGNFPDRFSGHQFPNYSSELNVNALLLGDSALYLCASSYLSSEGQGEQYFGPGTRLTVT.

The chain links TRBV12-3 or TRBV12-4 to TRBJ1-5, with TRBD1 matching over 7 bases. The CDR3 spans 13 residues. With V trimmed by 7 bases and J by 1 base, 1 base remained unmatched. The CDR3 nucleotides read TGTGCCAGCAAGGGACAGAGCAATCAGCCCCAGCATTTT. Protein product: CASKGQSNQPQHF.

The chain has TRBV11-2 and TRBJ2-5; perhaps TRBD1 as D (6 bases). This CDR3 contains 13 residues. V dropped 4 bases and J dropped 4 bases, with 10 bases sitting between them. Germline V lookup: CDR1 SGHAT, CDR2 FQNNGV. The CDR3 loop is CASSSGVGETQYF. Here the CDR3 DNA reads TGTGCCAGCAGCTCAGGGGTTGGAGAGACCCAGTACTTC.

This clonotype came up many times. The chain combines TRBV25-1 with TRBJ1-1; 8 bases agree with TRBD1. Germline V gene lookup returns CDR1 MGHDK and CDR2 SYGVNS. The CDR3 spans 13 residues. The junction had 4 bases not matched to a gene; V was cut back by 6 bases and J by 4 bases. This CDR3 is CASSRQGSTEAFF. CDR3 bases: TGTGCCAGCAGCCGACAGGGGAGCACTGAAGCTTTCTTT.

This sequence joins TRBV12-3 or TRBV12-4 and TRBJ2-5; 7 positions agree with TRBD2. Trimming at V came to 3 bases and at J to 5 bases, leaving 12 bases not matched to a gene. The CDR3 covers 16 residues. CDR3 in DNA: TGTGCCAGCAGTTTTCGGGGCGGGGGATATCGGGAGACCCAGTACTTC. It encodes CASSFRGGGYRETQYF.

The chain recombines TRBV27 with TRBJ2-1, with a tentative D call TRBD2 (6 bases). CDR3 length: 14 amino acids. The germline V gene encodes CDR1 MNHEY and CDR2 SMNVEV (reference sequence). Trimming pared 7 bases from V and 4 bases from J, leaving 14 bases between. CDR3: CASNPRREYNEQFF. The CDR3 coding sequence is TGTGCCAGCAACCCCCGCCGGGAGTACAATGAGCAGTTCTTC.